This T cell receptor beta chain is from a study of cytomegalovirus exposure and HLA in healthy donors. V was clipped by 5 bases and J by 2 bases; unmatched bases: 8. CDR3 length: 16 residues. In germline, CDR1 is LGHNA, CDR2 YSLEER. PCR employed 60 Vbeta and 13 Jbeta primers. Profiling relied on immunoSEQ multiplex PCR, and the TCRdb table lists in-frame clones only, not all of them. This table holds tens of thousands of clones, roughly 70% found once. The J gene is TRBJ2-2, the V gene TRBV4-3, with TRBD2 matching over 7 bases. Material for sequencing was PBMCs. The receptor was isolated from a woman between 45 and 60 years old in good health and CMV-seropositive. In DNA form, the CDR3 reads TGCGCCAGCAGCGATCTGCCGGGGGGTAACACCGGGGAGCTGTTTTTT. Its protein product is CASSDLPGGNTGELFF.